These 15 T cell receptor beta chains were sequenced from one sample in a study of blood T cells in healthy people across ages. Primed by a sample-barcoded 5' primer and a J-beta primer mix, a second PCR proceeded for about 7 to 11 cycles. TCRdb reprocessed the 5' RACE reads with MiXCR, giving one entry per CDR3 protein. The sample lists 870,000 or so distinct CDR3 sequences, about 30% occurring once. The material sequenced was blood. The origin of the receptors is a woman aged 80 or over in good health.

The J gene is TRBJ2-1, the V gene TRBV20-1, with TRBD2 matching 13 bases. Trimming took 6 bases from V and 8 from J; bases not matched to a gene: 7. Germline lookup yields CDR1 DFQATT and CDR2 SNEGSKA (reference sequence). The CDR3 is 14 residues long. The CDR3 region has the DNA TGCAGTGCCAAACTAGCGGGGGGGCCCTATGAGCAGTTCTTC. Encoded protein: CSAKLAGGPYEQFF.

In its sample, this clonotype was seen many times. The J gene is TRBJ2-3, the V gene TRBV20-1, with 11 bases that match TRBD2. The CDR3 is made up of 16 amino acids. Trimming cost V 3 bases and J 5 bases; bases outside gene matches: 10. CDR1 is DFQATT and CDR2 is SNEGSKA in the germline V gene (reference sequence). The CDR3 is CSASLNPGLAGDTQYF. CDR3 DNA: TGCAGTGCTAGCCTCAACCCAGGACTAGCGGGAGATACGCAGTATTTT.

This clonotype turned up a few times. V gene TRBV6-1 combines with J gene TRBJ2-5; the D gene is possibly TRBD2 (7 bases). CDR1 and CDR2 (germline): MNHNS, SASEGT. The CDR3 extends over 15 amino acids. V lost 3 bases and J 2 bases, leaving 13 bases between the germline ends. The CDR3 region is CASSDLGGLQETQYF. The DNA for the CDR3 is TGTGCCAGCAGTGACCTCGGGGGGCTTCAAGAGACCCAGTACTTC.

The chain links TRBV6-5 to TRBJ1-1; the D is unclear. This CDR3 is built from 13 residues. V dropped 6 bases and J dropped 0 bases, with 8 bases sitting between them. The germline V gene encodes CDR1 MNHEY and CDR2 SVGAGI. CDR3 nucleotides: TGTGCCAGCAGGTCGACATTGAACACTGAAGCTTTCTTT. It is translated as CASRSTLNTEAFF.

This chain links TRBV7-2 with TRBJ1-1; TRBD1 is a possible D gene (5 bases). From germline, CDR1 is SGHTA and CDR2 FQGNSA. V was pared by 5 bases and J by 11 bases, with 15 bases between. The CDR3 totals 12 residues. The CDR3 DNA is TGTACCAGCAGCCCTGGGACGAGGGCCGCTTTCTTT. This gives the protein CTSSPGTRAAFF.

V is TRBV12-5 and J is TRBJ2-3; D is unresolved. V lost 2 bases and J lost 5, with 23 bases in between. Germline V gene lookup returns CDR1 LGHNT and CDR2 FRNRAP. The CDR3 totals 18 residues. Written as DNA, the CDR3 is TGTGCTAGTGGTTTGCGCCTAGAGGCAGAAAGTAATAGAGATACGCAGTATTTT. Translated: CASGLRLEAESNRDTQYF.

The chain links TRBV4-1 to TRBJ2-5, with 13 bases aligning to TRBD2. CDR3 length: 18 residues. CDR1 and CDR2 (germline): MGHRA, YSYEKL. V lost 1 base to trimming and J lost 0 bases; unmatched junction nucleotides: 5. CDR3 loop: CASSQATGTSGNQETQYF. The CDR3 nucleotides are TGCGCCAGCAGCCAAGCTACCGGGACTAGCGGGAACCAAGAGACCCAGTACTTC.

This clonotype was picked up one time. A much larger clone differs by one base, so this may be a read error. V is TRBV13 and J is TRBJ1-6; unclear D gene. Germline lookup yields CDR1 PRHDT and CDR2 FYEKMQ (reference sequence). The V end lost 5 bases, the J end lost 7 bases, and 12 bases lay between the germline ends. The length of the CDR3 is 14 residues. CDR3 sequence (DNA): TGTGCCAGCAGCCCCGAACAGAGAAATTCACCCCTCCACTTT. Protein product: CASSPEQRNSPLHF.

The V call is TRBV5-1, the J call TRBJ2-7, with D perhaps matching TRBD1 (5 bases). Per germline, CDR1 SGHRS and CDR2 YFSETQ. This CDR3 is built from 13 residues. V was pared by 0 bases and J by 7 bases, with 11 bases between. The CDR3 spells CASSLEVGREQYF. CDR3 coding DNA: TGCGCCAGCAGCTTGGAGGTGGGGCGTGAGCAGTACTTC.

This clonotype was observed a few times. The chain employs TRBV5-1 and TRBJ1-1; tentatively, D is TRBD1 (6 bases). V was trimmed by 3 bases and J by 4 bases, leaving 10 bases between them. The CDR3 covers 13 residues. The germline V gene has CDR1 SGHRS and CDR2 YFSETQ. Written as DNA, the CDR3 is TGCGCCAGCAGCTCGGACAGTTTCACTGAAGCTTTCTTT. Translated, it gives CASSSDSFTEAFF.

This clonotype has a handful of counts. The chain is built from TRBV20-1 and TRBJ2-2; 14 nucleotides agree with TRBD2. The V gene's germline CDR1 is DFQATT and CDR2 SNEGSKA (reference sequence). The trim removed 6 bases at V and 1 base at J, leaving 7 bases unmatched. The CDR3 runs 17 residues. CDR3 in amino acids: CSAPPGLAGVNTGELFF. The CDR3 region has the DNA TGCAGTGCACCGCCGGGACTAGCGGGGGTGAACACCGGGGAGCTGTTTTTT.

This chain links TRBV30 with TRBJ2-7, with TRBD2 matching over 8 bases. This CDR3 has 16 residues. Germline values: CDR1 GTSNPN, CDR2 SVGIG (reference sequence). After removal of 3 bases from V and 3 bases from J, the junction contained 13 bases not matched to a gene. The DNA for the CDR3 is TGTGCCTGGAGGGCCTTAAGAGGGGCGGGGGGCTACGAGCAGTACTTC. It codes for CAWRALRGAGGYEQYF.

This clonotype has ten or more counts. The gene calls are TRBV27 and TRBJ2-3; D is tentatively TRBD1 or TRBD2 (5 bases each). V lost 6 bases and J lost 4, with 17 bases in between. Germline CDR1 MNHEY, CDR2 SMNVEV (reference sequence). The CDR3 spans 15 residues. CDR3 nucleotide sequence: TGTGCCAGCAGGACCGGGACGCTAAATTCAGATACGCAGTATTTT. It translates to CASRTGTLNSDTQYF.

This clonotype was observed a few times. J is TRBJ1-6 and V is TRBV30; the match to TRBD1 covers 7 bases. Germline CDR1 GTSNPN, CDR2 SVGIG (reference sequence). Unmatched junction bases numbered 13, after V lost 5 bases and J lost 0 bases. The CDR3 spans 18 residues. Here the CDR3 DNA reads TGTGCCTGGGGGCCTCGCGGGACAGTCAACTCCTATAATTCACCCCTCCACTTT. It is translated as CAWGPRGTVNSYNSPLHF.

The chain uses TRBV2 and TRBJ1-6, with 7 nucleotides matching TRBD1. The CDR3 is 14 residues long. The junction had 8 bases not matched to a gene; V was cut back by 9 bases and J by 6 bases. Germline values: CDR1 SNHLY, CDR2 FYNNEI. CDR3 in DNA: TGTGCCAGTATGGTACAGGGGCCTAATTCACCCCTCCACTTT. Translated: CASMVQGPNSPLHF. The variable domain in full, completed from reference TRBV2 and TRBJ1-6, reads EPEVTQTPSHQVTQMGQEVILRCVPISNHLYFYWYRQILGQKVEFLVSFYNNEISEKSEIFDDQFSVERPDGSNFTLKIRSTKLEDSAMYFCASMVQGPNSPLHFGNGTRLTVT.